A selection of T cell receptor beta chains follows, all from one sample in a study of T cell responses to AZD1222 COVID-19 vaccine. Sequencing was performed with immunoSEQ multiplex PCR; in TCRdb, only in-frame clones are kept and a portion is missing. This sample has around 190,000 clones, with just over 85% found just once. This specimen consisted of peripheral blood, obtained 28 days after the second AZD1222 dose. These receptors originate from an adult who received the AZD1222 COVID-19 vaccine. Both conserved end residues are trimmed from each CDR3. The order of the fields is V gene, clone size, CDR3 protein. Size is omitted from some rows. Given values are once, few, many or a class for expanded clones.

V: TRBV7-2; size: .; CDR3: ASSLVAGGEQY
V: TRBV3-1/TRBV3-2; size: .; CDR3: ASSQARLSEQY
V: TRBV5-1; size: .; CDR3: ASSSSGTVSSYEQY
V: TRBV7-3; size: .; CDR3: ASSAQVPGELF
V: TRBV5-5; size: once; CDR3: ASSFPGTAGGYT
V: TRBV5-4; size: few; CDR3: ASSLLTRANYGYT
V: TRBV12-3/TRBV12-4; size: .; CDR3: ASTLTARGTQY
V: TRBV4-3; size: .; CDR3: ASSQGFWNEQY
V: TRBV10-3; size: .; CDR3: AISQDATGELF
V: TRBV24-1; size: .; CDR3: ATSDSGGPNEKLF
V: TRBV19; size: .; CDR3: ASSIRRSRGYTEAF
V: TRBV14; size: once; CDR3: ASSQLPDRARGYT
V: TRBV19; size: .; CDR3: ASTRGWNTEAF
V: TRBV6-5; size: .; CDR3: ASSPRTGFNQPQH
V: TRBV29-1; size: .; CDR3: SVGGQGAEGQF
V: TRBV12-3/TRBV12-4; size: .; CDR3: ASILYPYEQY
V: TRBV27; size: .; CDR3: ASSLERGGYEQY
V: TRBV5-5; size: .; CDR3: ASSLAGGPRETQY
V: TRBV2; size: .; CDR3: ASSPSDRTGNTIY
V: TRBV11-3; size: .; CDR3: ASSLEAGTTLY
V: TRBV18; size: .; CDR3: ASSPGRGGHNEQF
V: TRBV6-5; size: .; CDR3: ASSPSGGLTDTQY
V: TRBV7-9; size: .; CDR3: ASSSDVAYEQY
V: TRBV7-9; size: .; CDR3: ASSLLAGATDTQY
V: TRBV11-3; size: few; CDR3: ASSFSAPDNEQF
V: TRBV7-9; size: .; CDR3: ASSLGEAGLTQY
V: TRBV7-9; size: .; CDR3: ASSSDRGYNEQF
V: TRBV9; size: .; CDR3: ASSVSSGRSTDTQY
V: TRBV4-3; size: once; CDR3: ASSQESRNTEAF
V: TRBV4-2; size: .; CDR3: ASSPGVAGGYTGELF
V: TRBV7-8; size: .; CDR3: ASSFNPQGNTEAF
V: TRBV6-1; size: .; CDR3: ASSESSGTGSREQY
V: TRBV5-4; size: .; CDR3: ASSLVGQGAF
V: TRBV5-1; size: .; CDR3: ASSLMTDTQY
V: TRBV7-8; size: .; CDR3: ASSPWDFGRRDQPQH